This note documents a single T cell receptor beta chain sequence. TCRdb's copy holds only in-frame clones and misses some; the assay was immunoSEQ multiplex PCR. The sample contains tens of thousands of clones, nearly 90% of which appear only once. CDR3 size: 14 residues. Germline CDR1 and CDR2: SGHTA and FQGTGA. The V segment lost 4 bases and the J segment 6 bases; nucleotides outside the gene matches: 8. These data are taken from a study of PD-1 blockade in classical Hodgkin lymphoma. The sample's time point: cycle 4 day 1 (C4D1), after 6 weeks of nivolumab. All the patients suffered relapse after autologous stem cell transplantation, and brentuximab vedotin exposure differed.

This clonotype originated in a human donor with classical Hodgkin lymphoma. The chain joins TRBV7-3 to TRBJ1-1, with 7 bases identical to TRBD1. This sample comprised peripheral blood mononuclear cells (PBMCs), obtained before the fourth cycle of nivolumab. CDR3 sequence reads: CASSWDSQLAEAFF. In nucleotides, the CDR3 is TGTGCCAGCAGCTGGGACAGTCAACTTGCTGAAGCTTTCTTT.